This passage covers 4 T cell receptor beta chains from one sample sequenced in a study of blood T cell repertoires in COVID-19. Clones were read by immunoSEQ multiplex PCR, and TCRdb kept only the in-frame ones, dropping some. In the table there are 200,000 to 300,000 clones, roughly 80% of which are singletons. The source material was peripheral blood. These receptors were taken from a young woman with acute or convalescent COVID-19.

The chain joins TRBV2 to TRBJ1-5; D uncertain. The V gene's germline CDR1 is SNHLY and CDR2 FYNNEI. The CDR3 has 14 amino acids. V was clipped by 6 bases and J by 3 bases, with 12 bases between them. The CDR3 sequence: CASSPRHDNQPQHF. Written as DNA, the CDR3 is TGTGCCAGCAGCCCCCGACACGACAATCAGCCCCAGCATTTT.

V and J are TRBV3-1 (or the pseudogene TRBV3-2) and TRBJ2-7, with 12 bases fitting TRBD2. The V and J ends lost 3 bases and 3 bases, in that order; junction bases with no gene match: 6. The length of the CDR3 is 16 residues. Germline V gives CDR1 LGHDT, CDR2 YNNKEL (reference sequence). CDR3 sequence: CASSQASGRAGYEQYF. The DNA of the CDR3 is TGTGCCAGCAGCCAGGCTAGCGGGAGGGCGGGCTACGAGCAGTACTTC.

V is TRBV7-9 and J is TRBJ2-1; 9 positions agree with TRBD2. V shed 2 bases, J shed 5 bases, and the junction held 13 bases outside the gene matches. CDR1 and CDR2 (germline): SEHNR, FQNEAQ (reference sequence). The CDR3 has 18 residues. CDR3 DNA sequence: TGTGCCAGCAGCTTACCCGGCGGTGGTGCGGGAGGGGACAATGAGCAGTTCTTC. As protein: CASSLPGGGAGGDNEQFF.

The sample holds a few counts of this clone. The rearrangement links TRBV19 to TRBJ1-1; TRBD1 is a possible D gene (5 bases). Germline-derived CDR1 and CDR2 are LNHDA and SQIVND (reference sequence). The CDR3 has 14 amino acids. With 3 bases removed from V and 5 bases from J, the gap between germline ends came to 13 bases. The CDR3 protein is CASSIGGVTTEAFF. As DNA, the CDR3 is TGTGCCAGTAGTATCGGGGGGGTGACGACTGAAGCTTTCTTT. Full variable domain (missing parts from reference TRBV19 and TRBJ1-1): DGGITQSPKYLFRKEGQNVTLSCEQNLNHDAMYWYRQDPGQGLRLIYYSQIVNDFQKGDIAEGYSVSREKKESFPLTVTSAQKNPTAFYLCASSIGGVTTEAFFGQGTRLTVV.